The clone carrying this TCR beta chain has only a few counts. Its antigen is currently unknown. The CDR3 loop spans 16 amino acids. The V gene's germline CDR1 is SEHNR and CDR2 FQNEAQ (reference sequence). Trimming stripped 4 bases from V and 6 bases from J, with 21 bases between. This sample was taken from a study of T-cell memory formation after mild COVID-19. Looking at the study overall: Across donors, TCR clusters were largely donor specific.

Whole-study results and caveats: For contracting clones, CD4+ ones sat mainly in CM and EM, CD8+ in EMRA.

After 5'RACE with constant-segment primers, TCR alpha and TCR beta cDNA libraries carrying sample barcodes and UMIs were obtained. TCRdb re-called the 5' RACE reads with MiXCR, one entry per CDR3 protein. The sample has about 340,000 distinct CDR3 sequences; about 15% are singletons. The sequence came from a man between 18 and 29 years old who had mild COVID-19 (a few samples of this study predate the infection). Cell type and time point are not known. Sequencing used PBMCs or a T cell subset sorted from them (not recorded which). The V and J genes are TRBV7-9 and TRBJ1-1; D uncertain. In DNA, the CDR3 is TGTGCCAGCAGCTCGATCGTATATCGAGGACTCGCTGAAGCTTTCTTT. Residues: CASSSIVYRGLAEAFF.